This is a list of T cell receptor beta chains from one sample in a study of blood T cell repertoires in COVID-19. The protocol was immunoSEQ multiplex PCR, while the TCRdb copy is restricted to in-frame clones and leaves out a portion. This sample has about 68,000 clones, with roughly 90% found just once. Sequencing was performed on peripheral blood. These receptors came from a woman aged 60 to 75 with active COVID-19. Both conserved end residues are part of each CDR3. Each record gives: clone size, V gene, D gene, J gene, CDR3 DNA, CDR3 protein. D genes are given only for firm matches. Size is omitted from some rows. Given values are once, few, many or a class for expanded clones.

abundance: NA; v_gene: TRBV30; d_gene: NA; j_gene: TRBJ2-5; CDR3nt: TGTGCCTGGACCCCTACTAGGCCGGGGGAGACCCAGTACTTC; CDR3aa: CAWTPTRPGETQYF
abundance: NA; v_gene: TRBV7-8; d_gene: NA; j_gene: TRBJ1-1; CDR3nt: TGTGCCAGCAGCTCAGGACAAGGGAACACTGAAGCTTTCTTT; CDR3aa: CASSSGQGNTEAFF
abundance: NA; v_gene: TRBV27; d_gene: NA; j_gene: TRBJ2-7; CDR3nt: TGTGCCAGCAGCCCACACAAACCCTACGAGCAGTACTTC; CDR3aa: CASSPHKPYEQYF
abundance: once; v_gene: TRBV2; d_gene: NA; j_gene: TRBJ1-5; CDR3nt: TGTGCCAGCAGCTCGGAGGGGTTTCAGCCCCAGCATTTT; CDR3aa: CASSSEGFQPQHF
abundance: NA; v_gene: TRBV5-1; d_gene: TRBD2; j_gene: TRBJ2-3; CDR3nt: TGCGCCAGCAGCTCGGTAGCGGGAGGAGTTGATACGCAGTATTTT; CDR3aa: CASSSVAGGVDTQYF
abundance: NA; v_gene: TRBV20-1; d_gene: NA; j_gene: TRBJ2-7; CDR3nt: TGCAGTGCTAGTATAGACACCTACGAGCAGTACTTC; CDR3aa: CSASIDTYEQYF
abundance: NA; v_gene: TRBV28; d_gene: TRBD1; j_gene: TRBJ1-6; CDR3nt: TGTGCCAGCAGTTTAGCCAGGGGGAATTCACCCCTCCACTTT; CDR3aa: CASSLARGNSPLHF
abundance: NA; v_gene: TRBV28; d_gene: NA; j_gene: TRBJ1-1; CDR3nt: TGTGCCAGCAGCCTACAGGGAGTTGAAGCTTTCTTT; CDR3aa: CASSLQGVEAFF
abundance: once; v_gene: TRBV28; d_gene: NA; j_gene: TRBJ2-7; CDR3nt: TGTGCCAGCAGATTCGGCTGGGGGCCATACGAGCAGTACTTC; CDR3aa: CASRFGWGPYEQYF
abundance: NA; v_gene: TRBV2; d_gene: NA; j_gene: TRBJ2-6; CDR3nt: TGTGCCAGCAGGGAGACAGCTACCTCTGGGGCCAACGTCCTGACTTTC; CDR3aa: CASRETATSGANVLTF
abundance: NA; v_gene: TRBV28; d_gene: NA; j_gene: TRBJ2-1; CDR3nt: TGTGCCAGCAGTCCCAACCCTAGTTTCCACAATGAGCAGTTCTTC; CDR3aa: CASSPNPSFHNEQFF
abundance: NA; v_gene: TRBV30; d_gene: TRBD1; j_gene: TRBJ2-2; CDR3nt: TGTGCCTGGAGGAGGGGACAGCAAGTCGGGGAGCTGTTTTTT; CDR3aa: CAWRRGQQVGELFF
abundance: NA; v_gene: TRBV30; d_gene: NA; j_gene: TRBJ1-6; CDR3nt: TGTGCCTGGAGTGTACGGGGAGGCTCACTGCTTTCACCCCTCCACTTT; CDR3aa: CAWSVRGGSLLSPLHF
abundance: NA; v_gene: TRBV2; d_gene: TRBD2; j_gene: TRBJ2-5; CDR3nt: TGTGCCAGCAGTGACGGGGGGTTGGGTGAGACCCAGTACTTC; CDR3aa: CASSDGGLGETQYF
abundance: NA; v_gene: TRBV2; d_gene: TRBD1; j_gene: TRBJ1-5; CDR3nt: TGTGCCAGCAGTGAGGGACAGGGGCGACAGCCCCAGCATTTT; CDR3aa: CASSEGQGRQPQHF
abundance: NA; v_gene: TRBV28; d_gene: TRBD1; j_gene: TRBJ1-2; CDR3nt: TGTGCCAGCAGTCCCCGGACAGGGGGGGATAACTATGGCTACACCTTC; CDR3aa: CASSPRTGGDNYGYTF
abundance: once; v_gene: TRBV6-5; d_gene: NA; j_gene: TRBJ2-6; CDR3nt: TGTGCCAGCAGTTCGTCCGGGGTCGGGGCCAACGTCCTGACTTTC; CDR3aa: CASSSSGVGANVLTF
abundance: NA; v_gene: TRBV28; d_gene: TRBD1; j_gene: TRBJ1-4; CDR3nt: TGTGCCAGCAGTTTCCTGGCCGGGACAGGGGGCCAGAGGATGTTTTTT; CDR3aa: CASSFLAGTGGQRMFF
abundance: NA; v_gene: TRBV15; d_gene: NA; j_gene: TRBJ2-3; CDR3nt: TGTGCCACCAGCAGAGGAGTTGGCACAGATACGCAGTATTTT; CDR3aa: CATSRGVGTDTQYF
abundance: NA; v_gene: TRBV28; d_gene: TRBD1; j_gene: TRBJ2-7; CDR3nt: TGTGCCAGCAGTTTGGGACAGGGGGTGGGGGAGCAGTACTTC; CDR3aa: CASSLGQGVGEQYF
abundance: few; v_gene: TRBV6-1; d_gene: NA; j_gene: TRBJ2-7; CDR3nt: TGTGCCAGCAGTGACAGGGATCGCGGCGAGCAGTACTTC; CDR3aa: CASSDRDRGEQYF
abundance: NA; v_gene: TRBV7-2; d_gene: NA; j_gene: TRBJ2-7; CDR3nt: TGTGCCAGCAGCTTAGGCCTAGTCCTCTCCTACGAGCAGTATTTC; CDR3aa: CASSLGLVLSYEQYF
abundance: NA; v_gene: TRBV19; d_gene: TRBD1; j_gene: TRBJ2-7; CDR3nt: TGTGCCAGTAGTATAAGGACAGGGTTCGAGCAGTACTTC; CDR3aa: CASSIRTGFEQYF
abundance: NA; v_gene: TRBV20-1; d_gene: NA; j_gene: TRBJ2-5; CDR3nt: TGCAGTCGACTCATTCAAGAGACCCAGTACTTC; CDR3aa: CSRLIQETQYF
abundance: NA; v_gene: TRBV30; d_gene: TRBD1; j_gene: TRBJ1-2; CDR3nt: TGTGCCTGGGCGACAGGGCTCCATGGCTACACCTTC; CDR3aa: CAWATGLHGYTF
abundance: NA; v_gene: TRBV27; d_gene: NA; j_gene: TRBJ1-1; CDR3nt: TGTGCCAGCAGTTTAGTCCGGTACACTGAAGCTTTCTTT; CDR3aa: CASSLVRYTEAFF
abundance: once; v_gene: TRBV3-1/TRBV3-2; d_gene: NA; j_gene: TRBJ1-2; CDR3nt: TGTGCCAGCAGCCGACAGACAGACGGCGGCTACACCTTC; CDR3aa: CASSRQTDGGYTF
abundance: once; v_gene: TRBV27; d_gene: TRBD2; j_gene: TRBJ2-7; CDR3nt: TGTGCCAGCAGTTTTATAGGGACTAGACCCTACGAGCAGTACTTC; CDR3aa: CASSFIGTRPYEQYF
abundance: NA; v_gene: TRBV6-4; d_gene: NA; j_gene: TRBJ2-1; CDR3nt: TGTGCCAGCAGGCCTTGGGAGTGGGGTGAGCAGTTCTTC; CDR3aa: CASRPWEWGEQFF
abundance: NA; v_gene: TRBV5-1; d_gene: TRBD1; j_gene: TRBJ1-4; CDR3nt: TGCGCCAGCAGCAGACAGGGTCAGGGTGAAAAACTGTTTTTT; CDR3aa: CASSRQGQGEKLFF
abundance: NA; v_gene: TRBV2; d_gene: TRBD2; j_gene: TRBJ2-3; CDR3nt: TGTGCCAGCAGTGAATCGGGACTAGCGGGATTGGGTACGCAGTATTTT; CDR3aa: CASSESGLAGLGTQYF
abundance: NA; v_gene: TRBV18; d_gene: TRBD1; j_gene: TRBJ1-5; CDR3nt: TGTGCCAGCTCTACGCTCGGACAGGGAGGGGTCCATCAGCCCCAGCATTTT; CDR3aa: CASSTLGQGGVHQPQHF
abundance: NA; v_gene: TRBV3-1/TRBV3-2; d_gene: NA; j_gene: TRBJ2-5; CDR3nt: TGTGCCAGCAGCCAGGCTGGGAGCCCTAAAGGGACCCAGTACTTC; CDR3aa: CASSQAGSPKGTQYF
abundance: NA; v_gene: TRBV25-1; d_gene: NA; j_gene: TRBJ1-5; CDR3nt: TGTGCCAGGGGCTTCTCGATCGAGCCCCAGCATTTT; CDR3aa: CARGFSIEPQHF
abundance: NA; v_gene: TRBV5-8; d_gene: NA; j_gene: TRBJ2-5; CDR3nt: TGTGCCAGCAGCTCTAGACTGCGGGTCCAAGAGACCCAGTACTTC; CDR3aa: CASSSRLRVQETQYF
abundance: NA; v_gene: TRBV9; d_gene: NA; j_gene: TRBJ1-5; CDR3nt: TGTGCCAGCAGCGTAGCGGGGGACGGACAGCCCCAGCATTTT; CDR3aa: CASSVAGDGQPQHF
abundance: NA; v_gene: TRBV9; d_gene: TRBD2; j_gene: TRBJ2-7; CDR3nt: TGTGCCAGCAGCGCTTTTCCTAGCGGGAGAGGGGGGGAGCAGTACTTC; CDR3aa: CASSAFPSGRGGEQYF